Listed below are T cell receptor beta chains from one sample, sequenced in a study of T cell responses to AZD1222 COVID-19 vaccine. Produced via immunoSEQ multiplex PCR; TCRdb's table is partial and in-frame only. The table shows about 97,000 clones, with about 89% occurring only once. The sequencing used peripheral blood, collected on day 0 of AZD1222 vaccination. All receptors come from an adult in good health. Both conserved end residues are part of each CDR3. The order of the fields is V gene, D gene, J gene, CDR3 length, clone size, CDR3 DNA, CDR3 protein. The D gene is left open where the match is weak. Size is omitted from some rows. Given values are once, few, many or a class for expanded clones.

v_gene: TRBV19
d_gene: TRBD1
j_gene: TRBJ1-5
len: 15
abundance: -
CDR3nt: TGTGCCAGTAGGGACAGGAGTAATAGCAATCAGCCCCAGCATTTT
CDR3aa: CASRDRSNSNQPQHF

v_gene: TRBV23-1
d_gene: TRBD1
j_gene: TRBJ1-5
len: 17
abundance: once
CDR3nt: TGCGCCAGCAGTCAATCGTCAGGGACAGGGCCCTTGTTGCCCCAGCATTTT
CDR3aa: CASSQSSGTGPLLPQHF

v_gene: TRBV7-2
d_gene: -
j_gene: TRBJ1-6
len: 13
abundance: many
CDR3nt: TGTGCCAGCAGCTTGATTAGAGGTTCACCCCTCCACTTT
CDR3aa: CASSLIRGSPLHF

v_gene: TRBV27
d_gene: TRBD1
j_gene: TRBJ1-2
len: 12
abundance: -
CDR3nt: TGTGCCAGCAGTCGGACAGGGTACGGCTACACCTTC
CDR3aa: CASSRTGYGYTF

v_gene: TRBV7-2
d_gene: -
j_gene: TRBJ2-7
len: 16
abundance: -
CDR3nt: TGTGCCAGCAGCTTAGCGGTTAGCGGCCTCTCCTACGAGCAGTACTTC
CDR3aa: CASSLAVSGLSYEQYF

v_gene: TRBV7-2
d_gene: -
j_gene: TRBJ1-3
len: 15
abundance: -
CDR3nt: TGTGCCAGCAGCTTATATCACAGTTCTGGAAACACCATATATTTT
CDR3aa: CASSLYHSSGNTIYF

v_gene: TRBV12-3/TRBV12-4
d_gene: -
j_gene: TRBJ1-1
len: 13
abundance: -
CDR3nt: TGTGCCAGCAGTTTAGGGCAGAACACTGAAGCTTTCTTT
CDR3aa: CASSLGQNTEAFF

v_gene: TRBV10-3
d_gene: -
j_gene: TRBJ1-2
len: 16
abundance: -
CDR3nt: TGTGCCATCAGTGATGGGATGGGCGATACTAACTATGGCTACACCTTC
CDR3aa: CAISDGMGDTNYGYTF

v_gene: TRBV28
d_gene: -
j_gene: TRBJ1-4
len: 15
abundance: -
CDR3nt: TGTGCCAGCAGTTTAGTAGGGGAATTTAATGAAAAACTGTTTTTT
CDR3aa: CASSLVGEFNEKLFF

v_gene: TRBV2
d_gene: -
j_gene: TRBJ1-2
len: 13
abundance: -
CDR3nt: TGTGCCAGCAGTGTTACGGCAGAGTATGGCTACACCTTC
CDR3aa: CASSVTAEYGYTF

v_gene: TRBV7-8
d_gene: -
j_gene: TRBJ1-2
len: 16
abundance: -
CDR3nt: TGTGCCAGCAGCTTTGCCGGTGAGGGGTTCGACTATGGCTACACCTTC
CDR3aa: CASSFAGEGFDYGYTF

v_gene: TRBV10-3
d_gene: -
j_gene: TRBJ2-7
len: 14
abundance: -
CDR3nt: TGTGCCATCAGTGAGTCGACAGCGTCCTACGAGCAGTACTTC
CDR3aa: CAISESTASYEQYF

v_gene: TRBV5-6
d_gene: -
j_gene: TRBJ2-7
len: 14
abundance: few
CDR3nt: TGTGCCAGCAGCTTGGGATTCGCCCCCTACGAGCAGTACTTC
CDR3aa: CASSLGFAPYEQYF

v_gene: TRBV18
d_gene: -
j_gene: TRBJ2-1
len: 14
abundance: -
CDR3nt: TGTGCCAGCTCACCAAGGGGTGGAACGGATGAGCAGTTCTTC
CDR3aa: CASSPRGGTDEQFF

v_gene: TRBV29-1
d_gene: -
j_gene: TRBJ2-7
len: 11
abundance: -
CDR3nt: TGCAGCGTTGGCCTGCGCTACGAGCAGTACTTC
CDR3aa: CSVGLRYEQYF

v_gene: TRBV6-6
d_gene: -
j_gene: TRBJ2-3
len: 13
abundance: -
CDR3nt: TGTGCCAGCATCAGGAGGGTGACAGATACGCAGTATTTT
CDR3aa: CASIRRVTDTQYF

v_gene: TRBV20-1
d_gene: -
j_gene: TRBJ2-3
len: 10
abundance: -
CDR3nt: TGCAGTGCTGGCACAGATACGCAGTATTTT
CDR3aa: CSAGTDTQYF

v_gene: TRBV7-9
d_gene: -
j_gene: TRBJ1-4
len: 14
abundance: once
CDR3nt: TGTGCCAGCAGCTTGGGGGTGGGAGTTGAAAAACTGTTTTTT
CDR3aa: CASSLGVGVEKLFF

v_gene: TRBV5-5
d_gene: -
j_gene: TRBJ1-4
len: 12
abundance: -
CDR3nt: TGTGCCAGCAGCTTATCAAATGAAAAACTGTTTTTT
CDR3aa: CASSLSNEKLFF

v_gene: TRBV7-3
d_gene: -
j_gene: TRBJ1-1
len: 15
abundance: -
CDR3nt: TGTGCCAGCAGCTTCGGGACCGGTCGGAACACTGAAGCTTTCTTT
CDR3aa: CASSFGTGRNTEAFF

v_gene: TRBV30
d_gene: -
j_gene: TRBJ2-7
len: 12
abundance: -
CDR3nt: TGTGCCTGGAGTGCCACAGGCTACGAGCAGTACTTC
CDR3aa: CAWSATGYEQYF

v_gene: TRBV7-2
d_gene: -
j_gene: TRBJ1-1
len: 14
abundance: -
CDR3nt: TGTGCCAGCAGCTTAGGCCTCCGGAACACTGAAGCTTTCTTT
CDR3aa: CASSLGLRNTEAFF

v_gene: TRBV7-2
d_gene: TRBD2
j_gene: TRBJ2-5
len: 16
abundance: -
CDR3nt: TGTGCCAGCAGCTCTCAATGGGGGAGGGTGGTGGAGACCCAGTACTTC
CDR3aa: CASSSQWGRVVETQYF

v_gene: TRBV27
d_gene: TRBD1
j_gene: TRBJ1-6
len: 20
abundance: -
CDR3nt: TGTGCCAGCAGTCCCGGGACAGGCAAAGTGACCAGAGACTATAATTCACCCCTCCACTTT
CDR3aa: CASSPGTGKVTRDYNSPLHF

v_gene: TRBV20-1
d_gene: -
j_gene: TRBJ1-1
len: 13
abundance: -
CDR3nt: TGCAGTGCTAGTCCCCAGAGAAACACTGAAGCTTTCTTT
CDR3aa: CSASPQRNTEAFF

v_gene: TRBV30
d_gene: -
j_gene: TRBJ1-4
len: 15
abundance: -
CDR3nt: TGTGCCTGGAGTGTATCCGGGGGCGGAAATGAAAAACTGTTTTTT
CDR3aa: CAWSVSGGGNEKLFF

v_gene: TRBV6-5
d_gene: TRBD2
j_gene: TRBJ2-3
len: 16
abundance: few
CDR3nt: TGTGCCAGCAGTTACTCAAGCGGGGACCCCACAGATACGCAGTATTTT
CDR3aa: CASSYSSGDPTDTQYF

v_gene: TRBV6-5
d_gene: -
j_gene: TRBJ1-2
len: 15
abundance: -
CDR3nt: TGTGCCAGCAGTTACTCTCAGGGAGGGAGGTATGGCTACACCTTC
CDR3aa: CASSYSQGGRYGYTF

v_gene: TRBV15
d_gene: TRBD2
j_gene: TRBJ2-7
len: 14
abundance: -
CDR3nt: TGTGCCACCAGCAGAGTCAGCGGGGCCTACGAGCAGTACTTC
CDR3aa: CATSRVSGAYEQYF

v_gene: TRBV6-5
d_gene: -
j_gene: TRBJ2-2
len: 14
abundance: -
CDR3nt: TGTGCCAGCAGCTTAGGAGGGGTTGCCGGGGAGCTGTTTTTT
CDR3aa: CASSLGGVAGELFF

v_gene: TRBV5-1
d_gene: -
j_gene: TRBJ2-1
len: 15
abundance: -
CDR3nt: TGCGCCAGCAGGGAGCCAGGGGACGACTCTAATGAGCAGTTCTTC
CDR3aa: CASREPGDDSNEQFF

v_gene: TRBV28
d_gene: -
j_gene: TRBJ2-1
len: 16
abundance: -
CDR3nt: TGTGCCAGCAGTTTAATTGTACACAGCTCCTACAATGAGCAGTTCTTC
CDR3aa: CASSLIVHSSYNEQFF